The present T cell receptor beta chain was sequenced within a study of shared clonotypes between healthy human individuals. As for the study in general: Samples came from two female and a few male donors aged 18 to 49.

Generated by immunoSEQ multiplex PCR, the TCRdb table keeps only in-frame clones and is missing some. Found here are about 800,000 clones, around 96% of them singletons; the top ten hold less than 0.25%. Looked up from germline, CDR1 is LGHNA and CDR2 is YNFKEQ. Trimming left V 2 bases short and J 15 bases short, with 14 bases between. CDR3 length: 12 amino acids. Terminally differentiated effector memory CD45RA+ cells were excluded by CCR7 positive selection of CD45RO-negative cells. The rearrangement joins TRBV4-2 to TRBJ2-1, with D tentatively TRBD1 (6 bases). The sample comprised naive CD8+ T cells sorted from blood. The receptor comes from a man in his thirties or forties in good health. The DNA of the CDR3 is TGTGCCAGCAGCCAACCGGACAGCGTAGGGTTCTTC. Protein sequence: CASSQPDSVGFF.